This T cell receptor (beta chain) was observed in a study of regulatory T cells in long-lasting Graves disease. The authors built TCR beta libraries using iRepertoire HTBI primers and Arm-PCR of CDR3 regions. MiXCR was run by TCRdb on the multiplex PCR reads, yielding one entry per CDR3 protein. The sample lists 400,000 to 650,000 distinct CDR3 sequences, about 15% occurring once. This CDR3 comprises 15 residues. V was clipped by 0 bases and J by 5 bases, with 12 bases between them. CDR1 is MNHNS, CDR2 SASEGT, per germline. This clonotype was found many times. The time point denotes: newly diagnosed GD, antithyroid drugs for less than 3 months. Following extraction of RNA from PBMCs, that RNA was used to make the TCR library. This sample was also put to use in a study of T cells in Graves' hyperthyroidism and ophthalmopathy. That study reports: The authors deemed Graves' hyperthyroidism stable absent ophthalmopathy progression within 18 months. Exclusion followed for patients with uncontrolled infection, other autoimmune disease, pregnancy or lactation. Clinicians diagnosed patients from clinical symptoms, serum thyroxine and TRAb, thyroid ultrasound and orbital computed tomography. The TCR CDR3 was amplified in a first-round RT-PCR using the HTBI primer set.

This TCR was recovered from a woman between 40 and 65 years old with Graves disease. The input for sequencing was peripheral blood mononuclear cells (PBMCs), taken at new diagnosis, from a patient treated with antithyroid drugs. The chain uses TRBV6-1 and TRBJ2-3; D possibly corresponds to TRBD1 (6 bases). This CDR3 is CASSEARQGIDTQYF. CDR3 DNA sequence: TGTGCCAGCAGTGAAGCGCGTCAGGGGATAGATACGCAGTATTTT.